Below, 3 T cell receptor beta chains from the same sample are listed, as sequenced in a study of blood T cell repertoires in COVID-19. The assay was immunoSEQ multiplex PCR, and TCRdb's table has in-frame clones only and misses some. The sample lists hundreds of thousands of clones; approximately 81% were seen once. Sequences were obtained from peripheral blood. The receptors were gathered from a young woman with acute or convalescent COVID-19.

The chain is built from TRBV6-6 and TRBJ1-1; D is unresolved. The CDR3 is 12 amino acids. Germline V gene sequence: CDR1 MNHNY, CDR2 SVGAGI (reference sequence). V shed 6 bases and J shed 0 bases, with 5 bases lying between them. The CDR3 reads CASSRLNTEAFF. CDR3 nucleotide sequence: TGTGCCAGCAGCAGATTGAACACTGAAGCTTTCTTT.

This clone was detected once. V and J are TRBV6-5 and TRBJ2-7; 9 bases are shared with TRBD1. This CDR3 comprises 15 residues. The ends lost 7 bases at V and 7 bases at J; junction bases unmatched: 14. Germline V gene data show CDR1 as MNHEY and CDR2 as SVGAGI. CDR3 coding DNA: TGTGCCAGCACGGGGGACAGGGCGTTTGATGGAGAGCAGTACTTC. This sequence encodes CASTGDRAFDGEQYF.

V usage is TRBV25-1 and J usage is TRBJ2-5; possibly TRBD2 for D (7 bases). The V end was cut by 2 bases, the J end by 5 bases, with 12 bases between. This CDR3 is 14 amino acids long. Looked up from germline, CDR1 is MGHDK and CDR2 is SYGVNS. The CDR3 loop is CASSEPGGGETQYF. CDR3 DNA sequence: TGTGCCAGCAGTGAACCGGGGGGCGGGGAGACCCAGTACTTC.